This TCR beta chain derives from a study of identical twins (dated by TCRdb to the mid-2010s). A note on the overall study: To test whether fetal clonotypes persist, this study deep-sequenced TCR alpha and beta repertoires from monozygotic twins, from unrelated adults of various ages, and from cord blood. To rule out contamination, replicate twin experiments were performed at different times with different library preparation protocols.

The CDR3 spans 14 residues, from the cysteine through the phenylalanine. Only the CDR3 part of the read is kept: 42 bases, read in frame from the first base. CDR1 and CDR2 are read off the germline V gene as SGHRS and YFSETQ. After removal of 3 bases from V and 2 bases from J, the junction retains 5 bases not matched to a gene. All donors were healthy Caucasians. Using Miltenyi CD45RO+ enrichment and human naive T-cell isolation kits, memory (CD45RO+) and naive T cells were isolated from PBMC. This clonotype was recorded many times. This clone's antigen is unknown. There are no base qualities to consult, and no much larger clone falls within one base. General study outcomes and caveats: Abundant cord blood beta clonotypes had fewer insertions, young adult naive repertoires showed a similar but weaker trend, and memory repertoires showed no such trend. Because the same donors could not be followed over many years, conclusions were based on cross-sectional statistical analysis. Zero-insertion analyses could be partly confounded by invariant T cells such as MAIT and iNKT, although diverse VJ usage argued against such confounding for most clonotypes. Recombination models systematically underestimated out-of-frame TCR alpha sharing in monozygotic twins but agreed with sharing between unrelated individuals. A weaker excess of twin sharing was found in beta out-of-frame sequences because the signal-to-noise ratio was lowered by fewer shared sequences. Out-of-frame TCR alpha sequences shared between twins showed an excess of low generation-probability sequences compared with coincidental sharing between unrelated individuals.

Receptor libraries were prepared by 5' RACE. Data came from an Illumina HiSeq 2000. A universal primer binding site was added through template switching, and the final cDNA carried a unique molecular identifier so that TCR cDNA molecules could be counted accurately. Specific primers in the conserved constant-segment region were used to synthesize first-strand cDNA for the TCR alpha and beta chains. To control for contamination, each cDNA library was double barcoded with a SMART-Mk sample barcode plus Illumina barcodes. TruSeq adapter sequences, together with Illumina sample barcodes, were added in two successive PCR steps. TCR alpha and beta cDNA libraries were sequenced on the Illumina HiSeq platform with custom primers. The study's processing was this. Unique molecular identifiers were extracted from raw reads with MiGEC, and CDR3 positions were determined with MiXCR. For each individual, recombination models were inferred using an EM algorithm with the repgenHMM and IGoR tools. The analysis of shared clonotypes was done with the tcR package in R, with sharing normalized by the product of cloneset sizes. To study raw recombination without the effects of thymic and clonal selection, out-of-frame nonproductive sequences were analyzed. The public reads were quality trimmed at Q25 with fastp and then assembled into clones with MiXCR by TCRdb, keeping productive beta chains. Rows are combined by CDR3 protein, so each entry shows the most common genes and DNA. Clone size and V and J calls follow TCRdb, not the original study. Recorded for this sample are 130,000 to 150,000 distinct CDR3 sequences; under 4.5% of them occurred a single time. The ten largest make up more than 6.5% of the sample.

The receptor comes from a man between 18 and 29 years old in good health. The chain is encoded by TRBV5-1 joined to TRBJ2-7; the central 7 bases match TRBD1. The sequenced sample consisted of memory T cells sorted from blood. What the cell subset or site label conveys for this sample: CD45RO+ enriched T cells. The DNA sequence follows: TGCGCCAGCAGCTACCGGGACAGCACCTACGAGCAGTACTTC. This sequence encodes CASSYRDSTYEQYF.